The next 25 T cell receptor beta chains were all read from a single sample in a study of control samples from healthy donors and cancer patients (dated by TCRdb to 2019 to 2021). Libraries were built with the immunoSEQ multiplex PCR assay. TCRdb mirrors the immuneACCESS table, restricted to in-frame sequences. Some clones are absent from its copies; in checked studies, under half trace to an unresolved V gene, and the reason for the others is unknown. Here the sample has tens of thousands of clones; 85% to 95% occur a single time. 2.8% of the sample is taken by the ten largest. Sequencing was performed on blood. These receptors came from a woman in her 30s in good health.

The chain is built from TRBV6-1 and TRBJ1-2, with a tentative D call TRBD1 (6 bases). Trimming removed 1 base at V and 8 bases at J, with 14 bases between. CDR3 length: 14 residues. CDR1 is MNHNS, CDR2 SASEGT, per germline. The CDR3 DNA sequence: TGTGCCAGCAGTGAAGTGGGCAGGGGCGGGGGCTACACCTTC. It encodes CASSEVGRGGGYTF.

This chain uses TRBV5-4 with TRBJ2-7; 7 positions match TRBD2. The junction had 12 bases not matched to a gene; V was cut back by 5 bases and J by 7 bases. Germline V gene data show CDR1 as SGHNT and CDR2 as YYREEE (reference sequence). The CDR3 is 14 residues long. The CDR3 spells CASRSSGSMGEQYF. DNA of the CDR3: TGTGCCAGCAGATCTAGCGGCTCAATGGGGGAGCAGTACTTC.

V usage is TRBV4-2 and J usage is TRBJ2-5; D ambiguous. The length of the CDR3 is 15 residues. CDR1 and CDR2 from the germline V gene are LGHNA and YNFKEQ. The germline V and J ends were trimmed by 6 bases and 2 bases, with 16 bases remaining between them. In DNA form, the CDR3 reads TGTGCCAGCAGACCTCACGCGGACCCGCAAGAGACCCAGTACTTC. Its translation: CASRPHADPQETQYF.

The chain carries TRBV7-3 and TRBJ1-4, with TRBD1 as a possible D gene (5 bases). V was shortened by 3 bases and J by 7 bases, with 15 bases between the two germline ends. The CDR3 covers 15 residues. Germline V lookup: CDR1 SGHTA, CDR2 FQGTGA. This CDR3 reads CASSLTGLSTEKLFF. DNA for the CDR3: TGTGCCAGCAGCTTGACGGGACTCAGCACTGAAAAACTGTTTTTT.

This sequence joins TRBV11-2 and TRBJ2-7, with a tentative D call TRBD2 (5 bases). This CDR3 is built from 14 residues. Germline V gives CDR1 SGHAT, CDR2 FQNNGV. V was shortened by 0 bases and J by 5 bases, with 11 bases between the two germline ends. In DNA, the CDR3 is TGTGCCAGCAGCTTAGATAGTCCCGGGGACGAGCAGTACTTC. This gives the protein CASSLDSPGDEQYF.

The CDR3 sequence is CAISASGQGNTEAFF. The CDR3 coding sequence is TGTGCCATCAGTGCTTCGGGACAGGGGAACACTGAAGCTTTCTTT. The rearrangement joins TRBV10-3 to TRBJ1-1; 9 bases line up with TRBD1. Germline CDR1 and CDR2: ENHRY and SYGVKD. CDR3 length equals 15 residues. Trimming took 4 bases from V and 1 from J; bases not matched to a gene: 4.

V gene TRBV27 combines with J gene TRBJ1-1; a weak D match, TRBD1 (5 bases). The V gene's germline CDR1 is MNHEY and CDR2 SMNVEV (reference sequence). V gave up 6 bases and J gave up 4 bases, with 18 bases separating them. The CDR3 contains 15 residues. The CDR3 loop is CASRPRAGVGTEAFF. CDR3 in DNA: TGTGCCAGCAGACCTAGGGCGGGGGTTGGCACTGAAGCTTTCTTT.

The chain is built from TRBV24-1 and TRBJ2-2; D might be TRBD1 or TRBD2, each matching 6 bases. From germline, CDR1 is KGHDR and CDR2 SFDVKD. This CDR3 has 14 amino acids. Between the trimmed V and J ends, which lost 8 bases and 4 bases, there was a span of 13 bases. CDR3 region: CATKQGGGTGELFF. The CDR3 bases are TGTGCCACCAAACAAGGGGGAGGCACCGGGGAGCTGTTTTTT.

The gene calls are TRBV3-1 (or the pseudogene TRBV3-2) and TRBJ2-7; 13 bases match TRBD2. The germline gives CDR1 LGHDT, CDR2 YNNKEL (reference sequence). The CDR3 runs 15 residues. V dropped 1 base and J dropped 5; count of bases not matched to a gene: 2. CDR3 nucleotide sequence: TGTGCCAGCAGCCAAGGGACTAGCGGGGGCGACGAGCAGTACTTC. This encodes CASSQGTSGGDEQYF.

CDR3 DNA sequence: TGTGCCACCAGTGATACCGGACCCACTCGGGACTATGGCTACACCTTC. As protein: CATSDTGPTRDYGYTF. This chain joins TRBV24-1 and TRBJ1-2; D is uncertain. The CDR3 sequence is 16 residues long. The V gene lost 3 bases and the J gene lost 3 bases, with 16 bases spanning the gap. CDR1 KGHDR and CDR2 SFDVKD come from the germline V gene.

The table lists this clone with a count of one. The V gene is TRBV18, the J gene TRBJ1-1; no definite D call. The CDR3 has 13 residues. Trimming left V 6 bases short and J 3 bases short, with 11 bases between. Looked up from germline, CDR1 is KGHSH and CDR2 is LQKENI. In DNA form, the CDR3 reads TGTGCCAGCTCGCAGGAGCAGGACACTGAAGCTTTCTTT. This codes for CASSQEQDTEAFF.

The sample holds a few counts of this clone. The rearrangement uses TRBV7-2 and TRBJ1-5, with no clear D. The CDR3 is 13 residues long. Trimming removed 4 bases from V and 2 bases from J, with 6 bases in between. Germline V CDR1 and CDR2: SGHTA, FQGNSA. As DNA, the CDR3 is TGTGCCAGCAGCTCCATCGGCAATCAGCCCCAGCATTTT. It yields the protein CASSSIGNQPQHF.

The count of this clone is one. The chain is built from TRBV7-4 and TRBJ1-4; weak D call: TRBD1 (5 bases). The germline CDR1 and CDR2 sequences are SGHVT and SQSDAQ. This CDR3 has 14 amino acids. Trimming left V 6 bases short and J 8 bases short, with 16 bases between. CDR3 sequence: CASRTGTGEEKLFF. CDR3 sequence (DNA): TGTGCCAGCAGAACCGGGACGGGAGAAGAAAAACTGTTTTTT.

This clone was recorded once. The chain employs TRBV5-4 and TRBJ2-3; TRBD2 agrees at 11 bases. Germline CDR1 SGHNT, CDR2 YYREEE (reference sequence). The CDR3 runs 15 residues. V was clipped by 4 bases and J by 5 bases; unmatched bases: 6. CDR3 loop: CASSPTSGERDTQYF. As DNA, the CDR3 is TGTGCCAGCAGCCCGACTAGCGGGGAGAGAGATACGCAGTATTTT.

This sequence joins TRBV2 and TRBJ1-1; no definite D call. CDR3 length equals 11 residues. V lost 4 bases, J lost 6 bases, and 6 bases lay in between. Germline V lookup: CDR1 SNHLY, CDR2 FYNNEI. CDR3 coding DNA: TGTGCCAGCAGTGTGACCTCTGAAGCTTTCTTT. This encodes CASSVTSEAFF.

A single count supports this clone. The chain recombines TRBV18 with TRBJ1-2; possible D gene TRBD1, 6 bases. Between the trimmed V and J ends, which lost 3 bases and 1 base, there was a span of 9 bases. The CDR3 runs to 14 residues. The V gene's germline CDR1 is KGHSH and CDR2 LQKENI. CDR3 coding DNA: TGTGCCAGCTCACCCACAGGGATTAACTATGGCTACACCTTC. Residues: CASSPTGINYGYTF.

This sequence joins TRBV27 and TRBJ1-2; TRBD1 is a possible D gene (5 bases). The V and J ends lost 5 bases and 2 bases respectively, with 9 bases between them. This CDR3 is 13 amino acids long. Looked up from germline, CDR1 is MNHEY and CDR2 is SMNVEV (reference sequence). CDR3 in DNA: TGTGCCAGCAGTGTGGGGCTAAACTATGGCTACACCTTC. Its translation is CASSVGLNYGYTF.

The CDR3 coding sequence is TGCGCCAGCAGCTTCGGAGGGCCCCCTCTCCAAGAGACCCAGTACTTC. Translated: CASSFGGPPLQETQYF. The J gene is TRBJ2-5, the V gene TRBV5-1, with D possibly matching TRBD2 (6 bases). This CDR3 has 16 residues. Per germline, CDR1 SGHRS and CDR2 YFSETQ. The V and J ends lost 2 bases and 1 base respectively, with 15 bases between them.

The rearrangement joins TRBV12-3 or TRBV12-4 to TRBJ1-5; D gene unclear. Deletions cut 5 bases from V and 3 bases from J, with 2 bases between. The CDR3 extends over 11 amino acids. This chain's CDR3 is CASSNNQPQHF. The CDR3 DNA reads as TGTGCCAGCAGTAACAATCAGCCCCAGCATTTT.

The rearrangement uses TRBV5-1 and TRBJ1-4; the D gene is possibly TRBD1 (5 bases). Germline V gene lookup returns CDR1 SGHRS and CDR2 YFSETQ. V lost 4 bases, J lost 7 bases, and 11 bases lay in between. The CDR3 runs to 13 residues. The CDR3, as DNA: TGCGCCAGCAGCGGGGGAGTGGGTGAAAAACTGTTTTTT. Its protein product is CASSGGVGEKLFF.

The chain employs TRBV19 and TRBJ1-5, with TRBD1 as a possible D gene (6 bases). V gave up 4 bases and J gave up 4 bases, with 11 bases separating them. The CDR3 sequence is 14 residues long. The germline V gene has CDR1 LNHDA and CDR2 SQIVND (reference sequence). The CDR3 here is CASSSGQLNQPQHF. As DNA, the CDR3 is TGTGCCAGTAGTAGCGGACAGTTGAATCAGCCCCAGCATTTT.

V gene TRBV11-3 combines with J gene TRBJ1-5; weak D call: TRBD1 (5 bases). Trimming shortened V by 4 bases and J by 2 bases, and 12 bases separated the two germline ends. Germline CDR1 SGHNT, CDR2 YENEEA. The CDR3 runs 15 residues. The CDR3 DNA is TGTGCCAGCAGCTGCCGGGACTGGGGCAATCAGCCCCAGCATTTT. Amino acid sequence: CASSCRDWGNQPQHF. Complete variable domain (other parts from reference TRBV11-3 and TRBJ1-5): EAGVVQSPRYKIIEKKQPVAFWCNPISGHNTLYWYLQNLGQGPELLIRYENEEAVDDSQLPKDRFSAERLKGVDSTLKIQPAELGDSAVYLCASSCRDWGNQPQHFGDGTRLSIL.

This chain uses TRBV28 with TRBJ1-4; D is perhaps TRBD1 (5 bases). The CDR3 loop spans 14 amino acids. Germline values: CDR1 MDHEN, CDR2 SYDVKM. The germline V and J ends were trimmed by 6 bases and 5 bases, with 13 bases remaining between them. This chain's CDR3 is CASRRGPRNEKLFF. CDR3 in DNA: TGTGCCAGCAGGCGGGGCCCGAGGAATGAAAAACTGTTTTTT.

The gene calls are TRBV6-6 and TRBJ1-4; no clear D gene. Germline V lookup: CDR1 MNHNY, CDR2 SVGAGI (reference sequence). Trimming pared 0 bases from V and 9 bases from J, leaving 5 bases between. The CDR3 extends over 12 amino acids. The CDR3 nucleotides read TGTGCCAGCAGTTACTCTGGGCAAAAACTGTTTTTT. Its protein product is CASSYSGQKLFF.

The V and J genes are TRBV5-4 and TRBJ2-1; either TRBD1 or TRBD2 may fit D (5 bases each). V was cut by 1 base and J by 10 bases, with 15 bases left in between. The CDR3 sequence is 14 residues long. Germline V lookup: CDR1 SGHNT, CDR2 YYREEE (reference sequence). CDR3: CASSLNGGPREQFF. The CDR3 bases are TGTGCCAGCAGCTTGAATGGGGGTCCGAGAGAGCAGTTCTTC.